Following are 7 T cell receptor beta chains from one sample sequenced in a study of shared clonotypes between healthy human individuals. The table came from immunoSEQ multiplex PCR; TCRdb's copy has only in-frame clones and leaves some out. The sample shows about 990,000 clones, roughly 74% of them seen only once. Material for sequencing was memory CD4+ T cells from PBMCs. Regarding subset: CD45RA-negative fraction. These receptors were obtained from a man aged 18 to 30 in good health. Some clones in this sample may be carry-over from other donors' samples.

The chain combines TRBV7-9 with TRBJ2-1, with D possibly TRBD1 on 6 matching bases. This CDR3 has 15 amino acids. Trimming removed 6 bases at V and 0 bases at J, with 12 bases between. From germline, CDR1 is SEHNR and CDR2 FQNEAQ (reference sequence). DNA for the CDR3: TGTGCCAGCAGACCGACAGGCGCCTCCTACAATGAGCAGTTCTTC. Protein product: CASRPTGASYNEQFF.

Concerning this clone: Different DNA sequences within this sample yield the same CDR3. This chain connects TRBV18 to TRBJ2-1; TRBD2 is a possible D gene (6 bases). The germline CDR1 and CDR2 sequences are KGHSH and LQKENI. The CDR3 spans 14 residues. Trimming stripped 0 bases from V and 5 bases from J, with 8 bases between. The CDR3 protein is CASSPPGGNNEQFF. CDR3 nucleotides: TGTGCCAGCTCACCACCCGGAGGGAACAATGAGCAGTTCTTC.

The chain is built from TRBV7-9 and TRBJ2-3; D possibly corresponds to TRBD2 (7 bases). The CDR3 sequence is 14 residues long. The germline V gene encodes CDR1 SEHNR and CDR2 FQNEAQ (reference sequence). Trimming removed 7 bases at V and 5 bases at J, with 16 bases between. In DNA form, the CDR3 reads TGTGCCAGCATCCAAGAGGGAGGGGGAGATACGCAGTATTTT. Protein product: CASIQEGGGDTQYF.

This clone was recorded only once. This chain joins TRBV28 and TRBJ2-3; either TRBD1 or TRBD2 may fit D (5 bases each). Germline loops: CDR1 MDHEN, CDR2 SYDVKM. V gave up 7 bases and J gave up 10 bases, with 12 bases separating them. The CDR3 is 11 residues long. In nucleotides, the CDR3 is TGTGCCAGCACCCTAGAGGGGTCGCAGTATTTT. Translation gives CASTLEGSQYF.

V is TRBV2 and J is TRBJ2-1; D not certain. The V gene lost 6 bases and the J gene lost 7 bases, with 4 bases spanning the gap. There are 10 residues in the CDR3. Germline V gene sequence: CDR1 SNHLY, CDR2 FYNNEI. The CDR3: CASRLNEQFF. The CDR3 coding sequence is TGTGCCAGCAGACTTAATGAGCAGTTCTTC.

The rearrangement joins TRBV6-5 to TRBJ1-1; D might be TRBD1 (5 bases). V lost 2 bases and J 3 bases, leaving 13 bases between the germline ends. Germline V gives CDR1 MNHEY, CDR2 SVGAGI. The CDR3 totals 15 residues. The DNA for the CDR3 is TGTGCCAGCAGTTACGCCCCACGGGGGGACACTGAAGCTTTCTTT. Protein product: CASSYAPRGDTEAFF.

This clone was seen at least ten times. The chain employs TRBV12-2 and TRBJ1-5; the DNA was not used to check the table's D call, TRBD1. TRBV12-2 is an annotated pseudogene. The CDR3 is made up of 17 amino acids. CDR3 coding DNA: TGTGCAAGTCGCTTAGCCCCGCTGGACAGGGAGAATCAGCCCCAGCATTTT. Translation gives CASRLAPLDRENQPQHF.